The 9 T cell receptor beta chains below were found in one sample sequenced in a study of blood T cell repertoires in COVID-19 (dated by TCRdb to about 2020). Library generation was performed with the immunoSEQ multiplex PCR assay. TCRdb provides this immuneACCESS table in a form limited to in-frame rearrangements. Some clones are lacking; in checked studies, under half of them reflect an unresolved V gene, and why the rest are absent is not known. The sample table contains some 100,000 clones; only one count was recorded for almost 80% of them. The ten largest clones add up to 31% of the sample. The sequencing sample was made of peripheral blood. The receptors come from a man between 65 and 80 years old with active or convalescent COVID-19.

The chain couples TRBV20-1 to TRBJ2-1; 9 positions match TRBD2. The CDR3 sequence is 17 residues long. The germline V gene has CDR1 DFQATT and CDR2 SNEGSKA (reference sequence). Germline trimming cut 3 bases from V and 1 base from J; bases unmatched to any gene: 10. CDR3 sequence (DNA): TGCAGTGCTAGTGCCATTAGACTAGCGGCGTCCTACAATGAGCAGTTCTTC. It encodes CSASAIRLAASYNEQFF.

V gene TRBV9 combines with J gene TRBJ1-2, with D maybe TRBD1 (6 bases). CDR1 is SGDLS and CDR2 is YYNGEE in the germline V gene. This CDR3 spans 14 amino acids. The V end was cut by 0 bases, the J end by 9 bases, with 15 bases between. The DNA of the CDR3 is TGTGCCAGCAGCGTAGCCGGGACACCGTCACGCTACACCTTC. As protein: CASSVAGTPSRYTF.

The chain employs TRBV30 and TRBJ1-1, with 10 positions matching TRBD1. J lost 3 bases, V lost 8 bases, and 0 bases had no gene match. Germline CDR1 reads GTSNPN; CDR2 reads SVGIG (reference sequence). The CDR3 sequence is 11 residues long. DNA for the CDR3: TGTGCCGGGACAGGGGACACTGAAGCTTTCTTT. Its translation: CAGTGDTEAFF.

In DNA, the CDR3 is TGTGCCAGCAGCCAAGGGGCCGGGGGAAGCACTGAAGCTTTCTTT. Its translation is CASSQGAGGSTEAFF. The chain carries TRBV4-2 and TRBJ1-1; possible D gene TRBD1, 5 bases. Trimming stripped 1 base from V and 4 bases from J, with 13 bases between. From germline, CDR1 is LGHNA and CDR2 YNFKEQ. The CDR3 runs to 15 residues.

The rearrangement joins TRBV19 to TRBJ1-3, with D unresolved. With 4 bases removed from V and 3 bases from J, the gap between germline ends came to 16 bases. The CDR3 consists of 16 residues. Germline V CDR1 and CDR2: LNHDA, SQIVND (reference sequence). This chain's CDR3 is CASSTLRVVSGNTIYF. The CDR3 DNA sequence: TGTGCCAGTAGTACGCTCCGGGTGGTGAGTGGAAACACCATATATTTT. The full variable domain, its missing parts supplied by reference TRBV19 and TRBJ1-3, is DGGITQSPKYLFRKEGQNVTLSCEQNLNHDAMYWYRQDPGQGLRLIYYSQIVNDFQKGDIAEGYSVSREKKESFPLTVTSAQKNPTAFYLCASSTLRVVSGNTIYFGEGSWLTVV.

This chain links TRBV5-1 with TRBJ2-2; TRBD2 is a possible D gene (5 bases). V lost 6 bases and J lost 5, with 11 bases in between. Germline CDR1 SGHRS, CDR2 YFSETQ. This CDR3 is 13 amino acids long. The CDR3 nucleotides read TGCGCCAGCAATTACCGAGGGACCGGGGAGCTGTTTTTT. Encoded protein: CASNYRGTGELFF.

The V gene is TRBV9, the J gene TRBJ1-5; D possibly corresponds to TRBD1 (5 bases). Per the germline V gene, CDR1 is SGDLS and CDR2 is YYNGEE. This CDR3 comprises 18 residues. The V and J ends lost 8 bases and 2 bases respectively, with 26 bases between them. CDR3 DNA: TGTGCCAGGGGAAGGGGAGGGGCATCGCAAAGGTGCAATCAGCCCCAGCATTTT. Translation: CARGRGGASQRCNQPQHF. The full variable domain, rest sourced from reference TRBV9 and TRBJ1-5, is DSGVTQTPKHLITATGQRVTLRCSPRSGDLSVYWYQQSLDQGLQFLIQYYNGEERAKGNILERFSAQQFPDLHSELNLSSLELGDSALYFCARGRGGASQRCNQPQHFGDGTRLSIL.

The chain is built from TRBV28 and TRBJ2-7, with 10 bases that match TRBD1. The CDR3 runs 15 residues. Germline assignment: CDR1 MDHEN and CDR2 SYDVKM. V shed 6 bases and J 3 bases; nucleotides not matched to a gene: 8. The CDR3 reads CASSSPGTGDYEQYF. The CDR3 DNA follows: TGTGCCAGCAGCTCTCCCGGGACAGGGGACTACGAGCAGTACTTC. The complete variable domain, with remaining parts taken from reference TRBV28 and TRBJ2-7, reads DVKVTQSSRYLVKRTGEKVFLECVQDMDHENMFWYRQDPGLGLRLIYFSYDVKMKEKGDIPEGYSVSREKKERFSLILESASTNQTSMYLCASSSPGTGDYEQYFGPGTRLTVT.

The J gene is TRBJ1-1, the V gene TRBV5-8; maybe TRBD1 (5 bases). This CDR3 region has 13 residues. The germline V gene has CDR1 SGHTS and CDR2 YDEGEE. Trimming removed 3 bases at V and 8 bases at J, with 14 bases between. This CDR3 reads CASSWGIGGEAFF. In DNA, the CDR3 is TGTGCCAGCAGCTGGGGGATCGGAGGGGAAGCTTTCTTT. The full variable domain, in which reference TRBV5-8 and TRBJ1-1 provide the parts outside the CDR3, is EAGVTQSPTHLIKTRGQQATLRCSPISGHTSVYWYQQALGLGLQFLLWYDEGEERNRGNFPPRFSGRQFPNYSSELNVNALELEDSALYLCASSWGIGGEAFFGQGTRLTVV.